Below, 18 T cell receptor beta chains from the same sample are listed, as sequenced in a study of blood T cells in healthy people across ages. A second 7 to 11 cycle PCR used barcoded and J-beta primers. TCRdb redid the calling of the 5' RACE reads with MiXCR, one entry per CDR3 protein. The repertoire holds hundreds of thousands of distinct CDR3 sequences, with 40% to 60% as singletons. Sequencing input: blood. These TCRs come from a man between 25 and 39 years old in good health.

The chain uses TRBV7-9 and TRBJ1-5, with TRBD1 identical over 7 bases. V shed 3 bases and J 5 bases; nucleotides not matched to a gene: 10. Germline lookup yields CDR1 SEHNR and CDR2 FQNEAQ (reference sequence). The CDR3 is made up of 16 amino acids. CDR3: CASSFSGRGLHQPQHF. CDR3 nucleotides: TGTGCCAGCAGCTTCTCGGGGAGGGGGCTCCATCAGCCCCAGCATTTT. The full variable domain, its missing parts supplied by reference TRBV7-9 and TRBJ1-5, is DTGVSQNPRHKITKRGQNVTFRCDPISEHNRLYWYRQTLGQGPEFLTYFQNEAQLEKSRLLSDRFSAERPKGSFSTLEIQRTEQGDSAMYLCASSFSGRGLHQPQHFGDGTRLSIL.

This clonotype has more than one count but fewer than ten. The V gene is TRBV28, the J gene TRBJ1-4; D gene ambiguous. Germline V gene data show CDR1 as MDHEN and CDR2 as SYDVKM. CDR3 length: 10 residues. V lost 5 bases and J lost 5, with 0 bases in between. CDR3 amino acids: CASSNEKLFF. CDR3 bases: TGTGCCAGCAGTAATGAAAAACTGTTTTTT.

The chain links TRBV20-1 to TRBJ2-3; a possible D gene is TRBD2 (5 bases). The CDR3 extends over 15 amino acids. The V and J ends lost 0 bases and 5 bases respectively, with 15 bases between them. Per the germline V gene, CDR1 is DFQATT and CDR2 is SNEGSKA (reference sequence). CDR3 sequence reads: CSARDRGTHIDTQYF. CDR3 DNA sequence: TGCAGTGCTAGAGACCGGGGAACCCACATAGATACGCAGTATTTT.

This chain uses TRBV20-1 with TRBJ1-5; 10 bases are shared with TRBD1. V shed 4 bases and J 1 base; nucleotides not matched to a gene: 7. Germline CDR1 DFQATT, CDR2 SNEGSKA (reference sequence). This CDR3 contains 16 residues. CDR3 protein: CSATRLTGGSNQPQHF. As DNA, the CDR3 is TGCAGTGCTACCCGCCTGACAGGGGGCAGCAATCAGCCCCAGCATTTT.

The chain couples TRBV6-2 or TRBV6-3 to TRBJ2-7; TRBD2 might be the D (6 bases). CDR1 and CDR2 (germline): MNHEY, SVGEGT. The CDR3 length is 14 residues. Deletions cut 10 bases from V and 2 bases from J, with 18 bases between. The CDR3 loop is CATQTGTSTYEQYF. The CDR3 DNA follows: TGTGCCACTCAAACCGGGACTTCGACCTACGAGCAGTACTTC.

This clonotype showed up just a few times. The rearrangement uses TRBV6-5 and TRBJ2-7; 8 bases align to TRBD1. The CDR3 runs 15 residues. Germline loops: CDR1 MNHEY, CDR2 SVGAGI. After removal of 2 bases from V and 8 bases from J, the junction contained 11 bases not matched to a gene. CDR3 nucleotide sequence: TGTGCCAGCAGTTACCCAACGACGACAGGGGCTCAGCAGTACTTC. Amino acids: CASSYPTTTGAQQYF.

The chain employs TRBV20-1 and TRBJ2-1, with 7 positions matching TRBD2. This CDR3 comprises 13 residues. Germline V gene sequence: CDR1 DFQATT, CDR2 SNEGSKA (reference sequence). The CDR3 DNA is TGCAGCGGCGGGCTAGCGGCGGTCAATGAGCAGTTCTTC. Residues: CSGGLAAVNEQFF.

This sequence joins TRBV28 and TRBJ2-1, with TRBD1 matching 7 bases. V was clipped by 5 bases and J by 15 bases; unmatched bases: 7. The CDR3 runs to 11 residues. Germline assignment: CDR1 MDHEN and CDR2 SYDVKM. The CDR3 DNA follows: TGTGCCAGCAGTGCAACCGGGACAGCGTTCTTC. Translated: CASSATGTAFF.

The sample holds a few counts of this clonotype. This chain joins TRBV27 and TRBJ2-2; D is undetermined. CDR3 size: 12 residues. Trimming removed 8 bases at V and 6 bases at J, with 10 bases between. The germline gives CDR1 MNHEY, CDR2 SMNVEV (reference sequence). The CDR3 sequence: CASGWVAGELFF. In nucleotides, the CDR3 is TGTGCCAGCGGATGGGTGGCCGGGGAGCTGTTTTTT.

This clonotype was observed a few times. This chain joins TRBV27 and TRBJ2-3, with D possibly being TRBD2 (7 bases). The CDR3 is 15 amino acids. Trimming took off 4 bases at V and 1 base at J, with 12 bases between the two ends. Per the germline V gene, CDR1 is MNHEY and CDR2 is SMNVEV (reference sequence). CDR3 residues: CASSSRRGRTDTQYF. CDR3 DNA sequence: TGTGCCAGCAGTTCAAGGCGGGGGCGCACAGATACGCAGTATTTT.

The gene calls are TRBV5-1 and TRBJ1-6; maybe TRBD1 (5 bases). Germline assignment: CDR1 SGHRS and CDR2 YFSETQ. Trimming removed 0 bases from V and 7 bases from J, with 11 bases in between. This CDR3 has 15 amino acids. CDR3 coding DNA: TGCGCCAGCAGCTTGGAGCCAGGGCTCAATTCACCCCTCCACTTT. As protein: CASSLEPGLNSPLHF.

The V gene is TRBV6-2 or TRBV6-3, the J gene TRBJ2-3; D perhaps matches TRBD2 (7 bases). Trimming left V 5 bases short and J 9 bases short, with 27 bases between. There are 17 residues in the CDR3. CDR1 is MNHEY and CDR2 is SVGEGT in the germline V gene. The DNA for the CDR3 is TGTGCCAGCAGTCGCATCCCAGGGGATAATGGACTAGACACGCAGTATTTT. Protein sequence: CASSRIPGDNGLDTQYF.

This clonotype has a count of ten or more. The gene calls are TRBV20-1 and TRBJ2-1, with unresolved D. This CDR3 contains 13 residues. Trimming left V 6 bases short and J 1 base short, with 10 bases between. Per germline, CDR1 DFQATT and CDR2 SNEGSKA (reference sequence). The CDR3 coding sequence is TGCAGTGCCCTCGGAACTTCCTACAATGAGCAGTTCTTC. As protein: CSALGTSYNEQFF.

The V gene is TRBV20-1, the J gene TRBJ1-2; D perhaps matches TRBD1 (6 bases). The germline CDR1 and CDR2 sequences are DFQATT and SNEGSKA (reference sequence). The CDR3 has 13 amino acids. The V end lost 3 bases, the J end lost 6 bases, and 14 bases lay between the germline ends. The CDR3, as DNA: TGCAGTGCTAGGAGCACAGGGTCGGATGGCTACACCTTC. Translating it yields CSARSTGSDGYTF.

The chain recombines TRBV3-1 with TRBJ2-5; TRBD1 aligns across 8 bases. The DNA end lines up better with TRBJ2-7; the J call may be wrong. The CDR3 extends over 15 amino acids. CDR1 is LGHDT, CDR2 YNNKEL, per germline (reference sequence). This CDR3 reads CASSFPGQAIYEQYF. The CDR3 region has the DNA TGTGCCAGCAGTTTCCCGGGACAGGCAATTTACGAGCAGTACTTC.

This clonotype was counted a few times. The chain combines TRBV5-1 with TRBJ2-1, with 9 bases aligning to TRBD1. Unmatched junction bases numbered 7, after V lost 4 bases and J lost 5 bases. This CDR3 comprises 15 residues. Germline loops: CDR1 SGHRS, CDR2 YFSETQ. The CDR3, as DNA: TGCGCCAGCAGCATTACGGGACAGGGCCACAATGAGCAGTTCTTC. Translating gives CASSITGQGHNEQFF.

The chain couples TRBV20-1 to TRBJ2-5, with unresolved D. The J call may be mistaken, given a closer DNA end match to TRBJ2-7. CDR1 is DFQATT and CDR2 is SNEGSKA in the germline V gene (reference sequence). This CDR3 has 14 residues. Here the CDR3 reads CSARDEYSRLEQYF. The CDR3 nucleotides read TGCAGTGCTAGAGATGAGTACAGCCGACTCGAGCAGTACTTC.

The rearrangement uses TRBV6-5 and TRBJ2-3; the match to TRBD1 covers 7 bases. V was pared by 4 bases and J by 3 bases, with 4 bases of the junction left unmatched. The CDR3 consists of 14 residues. Germline loops: CDR1 MNHEY, CDR2 SVGAGI. For the CDR3, the DNA is TGTGCCAGCAGTTTGACAGGGACAACAGATACGCAGTATTTT. This codes for CASSLTGTTDTQYF.